The 30 T cell receptor beta chains below all came from one sample that was sequenced in a study of T cells in women clearing cervical HPV infection. TCRdb's table, derived via immunoSEQ multiplex PCR, lists solely in-frame clones and lacks some. The data include 21,000 or so clones; the top ten clones carry around 24%. Sequencing input: blood buffy coat. The origin of the receptors is a woman aged 18-70 years with a cervical HPV16 infection that either progressed to CIN3+ or cleared (not recorded which).

On this clone: The read comes to an end 3 residues before the CDR3 does, leaving the germline J gene to fill in the end. The chain links TRBV6-4 to TRBJ2-5; D is possibly TRBD2 (6 bases). The CDR3 covers 15 residues. In germline, CDR1 is MRHNA, CDR2 SNTAGT. The DNA read from the CDR3 is TGTGCCAGCAGTGAATCGGCGGGGTCGGGAGATACC. It specifies CASSESAGSGDT. The whole CDR3 region reads CASSESAGSGDTQYF.

About this clone: The CDR3 goes on 3 residues after the read ends, and that part is filled in from the germline J gene. V is TRBV2 and J is TRBJ2-7; TRBD2 aligns across 8 bases. V shed 10 bases and J 0 bases; nucleotides not matched to a gene: 11. CDR3 length: 15 residues. Germline assignment: CDR1 SNHLY and CDR2 FYNNEI. Partial CDR3 DNA: TGTGCCACCTCCGCCGCGACTAGCGTCTCCTACGAG. Protein: CATSAATSVSYE. The whole CDR3 protein reads CATSAATSVSYEQYF.

Regarding this clone: The read is 3 residues too short to cover the CDR3 end, so that end is filled in from the germline J gene. This chain connects TRBV7-6 to TRBJ1-2, with 12 bases identical to TRBD1. Germline lookup yields CDR1 SGHVS and CDR2 FNYEAQ. The CDR3 is 17 residues long. V was clipped by 5 bases and J by 1 base; unmatched bases: 8. The CDR3 loop reads CASSPGTGGFINYGYTF. Incomplete CDR3 DNA: TGTGCCAGCAGCCCCGGGACAGGGGGCTTTATTAACTATGGC.

On this clone: The read terminates 3 residues ahead of where the CDR3 ends, so the germline J gene completes it. The chain employs TRBV7-2 and TRBJ1-1; 10 bases line up with TRBD1. The CDR3 covers 14 residues. V was pared by 2 bases and J by 5 bases, with 2 bases of the junction left unmatched. The V gene's germline CDR1 is SGHTA and CDR2 FQGNSA. The CDR3 sequence is CASSLWDRGTEAFF. CDR3 DNA (partial): TGTGCCAGCAGCTTATGGGACAGGGGAACTGAA.

The CDR3 region is CASNPTPGQINSPLHF. The covered CDR3 bases are TGTGCCAGTAACCCGACGCCGGGACAGATTAATTCACCC. The V gene is TRBV19, the J gene TRBJ1-6, with 7 bases identical to TRBD1. The read halts 3 residues ahead of the CDR3 end, with the missing end drawn from the germline J gene. V dropped 7 bases and J dropped 6; count of bases not matched to a gene: 12. This CDR3 is built from 16 residues. CDR1 and CDR2 (germline): LNHDA, SQIVND (reference sequence).

A note on this clone: An end of the junction differs from the germline gene, which may be a read error. The sequenced fragment ends 3 residues before the CDR3 boundary, so the rest is inferred from the germline J gene. This chain connects TRBV7-7 to TRBJ2-1; D is unresolved. The CDR3 spans 13 residues. Germline V lookup: CDR1 SSHAT, CDR2 FNYEAQ (reference sequence). The CDR3 here is CASSHTRYNEQFF. CDR3 DNA (partial): TGTGCTAGCAGCCACACCCGATACAATGAG.

Partial CDR3 DNA: TGTGCCAGCAGTAACCCTAGCGGCCCCACAGATACG. Protein sequence: CASSNPSGPTDT. The entire CDR3 is CASSNPSGPTDTQYF. This chain joins TRBV7-3 and TRBJ2-3; 7 positions agree with TRBD2. The sequence runs out 3 residues before the end of the CDR3; the remainder is reconstructed from the germline J gene. Germline trimming cut 6 bases from V and 2 bases from J; bases unmatched to any gene: 8. Germline V gene data show CDR1 as SGHTA and CDR2 as FQGTGA. The CDR3 covers 15 residues.

Of note for this clone: The missing CDR3 end, 3 residues past where the read stops, is filled in from the germline J gene. The chain has TRBV2 and TRBJ1-6; D call uncertain. Between the trimmed V and J ends, which lost 7 bases and 10 bases, there was a span of 11 bases. The CDR3 has 12 amino acids. In germline, CDR1 is SNHLY, CDR2 FYNNEI. The part of the CDR3 DNA that was read is TGTGCCAGCACCACCTCACTGTCACCC. It is translated as CASTTSLSP. The CDR3 as a whole reads CASTTSLSPLHF.

About this clone: The observed sequence ends 3 residues before the CDR3 terminus, with the missing tail filled in from the germline J gene. The rearrangement uses TRBV7-8 and TRBJ2-5; no definite D call. The V gene lost 5 bases and the J gene lost 2 bases, with 12 bases spanning the gap. This CDR3 contains 14 residues. Germline V gene sequence: CDR1 SGHVS, CDR2 FQNEAQ. The chain's CDR3 is CASSPKVKQETQYF. Incomplete CDR3 DNA: TGTGCCAGCAGCCCTAAAGTTAAACAAGAGACC.

Details on this clone: The read ends 3 residues before the CDR3 terminus; that terminus is restored from the germline J gene. The chain joins TRBV5-1 to TRBJ2-1, with 9 bases fitting TRBD2. Looked up from germline, CDR1 is SGHRS and CDR2 is YFSETQ. The V gene end was trimmed by 0 bases and the J gene end by 5 bases; junction bases not matched to a gene: 15. CDR3 length: 19 amino acids. The CDR3 loop is CASSLAPGGREGYHNEQFF. The CDR3 DNA, read in part, is TGCGCCAGCAGCTTGGCCCCCGGGGGGCGGGAGGGATACCACAATGAG.

The CDR3 loop reads CSARDRLAGSNEQFF. CDR3 bases read: TGCAGTGCTAGAGATCGGCTAGCGGGGAGCAATGAG. The chain employs TRBV20-1 and TRBJ2-1; 9 bases are shared with TRBD2. The sequenced fragment ends 3 residues before the CDR3 boundary, so the rest is inferred from the germline J gene. Germline V gene sequence: CDR1 DFQATT, CDR2 SNEGSKA (reference sequence). The CDR3 is 15 amino acids. J gave up 6 bases and V 0 bases, and 6 bases lay outside the gene matches.

Points on this clone: The read halts 3 residues ahead of the CDR3 end, with the missing end drawn from the germline J gene. V gene TRBV5-1 combines with J gene TRBJ2-7, with 9 positions matching TRBD1. Germline-derived CDR1 and CDR2 are SGHRS and YFSETQ. Trimming removed 1 base from V and 2 bases from J; junction bases left unmatched: 10. The CDR3 totals 17 residues. The covered CDR3 bases are TGCGCCAGCAGCTTGCCGGGACAGGGAGGATTCACCTACGAG. Translation: CASSLPGQGGFTYE. The CDR3 reads in full as CASSLPGQGGFTYEQYF.

The CDR3 loop is CASSVGQGNEKLFF. Incomplete CDR3 DNA: TGTGCCAGCAGTGTCGGCCAGGGCAATGAAAAA. The chain couples TRBV2 to TRBJ1-4, with D tentatively TRBD1 (5 bases). The read halts 3 residues ahead of the CDR3 end, with the missing end drawn from the germline J gene. Germline V gene lookup returns CDR1 SNHLY and CDR2 FYNNEI. V shed 4 bases and J shed 5 bases, with 11 bases lying between them. There are 14 residues in the CDR3. Filled out from reference TRBV2 and TRBJ1-4, the complete variable domain reads EPEVTQTPSHQVTQMGQEVILRCVPISNHLYFYWYRQILGQKVEFLVSFYNNEISEKSEIFDDQFSVERPDGSNFTLKIRSTKLEDSAMYFCASSVGQGNEKLFFGSGTQLSVL.

Comment on this clone: The CDR3 end falls 3 residues outside the read, so it is completed with the germline J gene. This sequence joins TRBV28 and TRBJ1-2; the D gene is possibly TRBD1 (5 bases). Germline V gene data show CDR1 as MDHEN and CDR2 as SYDVKM. Deletions cut 5 bases from V and 2 bases from J, with 18 bases between. The CDR3 runs 16 residues. Here the CDR3 reads CASSRGEIKRNYGYTF. The CDR3 DNA, read in part, is TGTGCCAGCAGTAGGGGAGAGATCAAGAGAAACTATGGC.

The CDR3 bases that were read are TGTGCCACCAGTGATTTACAGACAGATACG. Its translation: CATSDLQTDT. The whole CDR3 region reads CATSDLQTDTQYF. The chain joins TRBV24-1 to TRBJ2-3, with no clear D. The read finishes 3 residues shy of the CDR3 end, and the germline J gene is used to complete it. CDR3 size: 13 residues. V was shortened by 1 base and J by 3 bases, with 4 bases between the two germline ends. Germline V lookup: CDR1 KGHDR, CDR2 SFDVKD.

A note on this clone: The read terminates 3 residues ahead of where the CDR3 ends, so the germline J gene completes it. The chain has TRBV2 and TRBJ2-1; 12 positions match TRBD2. This CDR3 is 17 amino acids long. The germline CDR1 and CDR2 sequences are SNHLY and FYNNEI. V shed 3 bases and J 7 bases; nucleotides not matched to a gene: 10. The covered CDR3 bases are TGTGCCAGCAGTGAGGTGGCTAGCGGGGGGGCCGGGAATGAG. Its translation: CASSEVASGGAGNE. From start to end, the CDR3 is CASSEVASGGAGNEQFF. Complete variable domain (other parts from reference TRBV2 and TRBJ2-1): EPEVTQTPSHQVTQMGQEVILRCVPISNHLYFYWYRQILGQKVEFLVSFYNNEISEKSEIFDDQFSVERPDGSNFTLKIRSTKLEDSAMYFCASSEVASGGAGNEQFFGPGTRLTVL.

Turning to this clone: The missing CDR3 end, 3 residues past where the read stops, is filled in from the germline J gene. V gene TRBV10-2 combines with J gene TRBJ2-7, with D possibly being TRBD2 (5 bases). This CDR3 region has 14 residues. The V end lost 4 bases, the J end lost 0 bases, and 10 bases lay between the germline ends. Germline lookup yields CDR1 WSHSY and CDR2 SAAADI. CDR3 bases read: TGCGCCAGCAGTGTTGGCGGGTACTCCTACGAG. Translation: CASSVGGYSYE. In full, the CDR3 is CASSVGGYSYEQYF.

About this clone: The missing CDR3 end, 3 residues past where the read stops, is filled in from the germline J gene. The chain recombines TRBV18 with TRBJ2-5; a weak D match, TRBD2 (5 bases). This CDR3 comprises 12 residues. The V end was cut by 3 bases, the J end by 5 bases, with 7 bases between. Germline V lookup: CDR1 KGHSH, CDR2 LQKENI. CDR3 DNA, as far as it was read: TGTGCCAGCTCACCCTCGGGGGAGACC. Protein: CASSPSGET. The entire CDR3 reads CASSPSGETQYF.

Details on this clone: The sequence runs out 3 residues before the end of the CDR3; the remainder is reconstructed from the germline J gene. The rearrangement joins TRBV2 to TRBJ1-1; D may be TRBD1 (6 bases). Germline lookup yields CDR1 SNHLY and CDR2 FYNNEI. V dropped 9 bases and J dropped 3 bases, with 11 bases sitting between them. The CDR3 is 12 residues long. The DNA read from the CDR3 is TGTGCCAGTCCGGGACAATACACTGAA. Its translation is CASPGQYTE. The whole CDR3 reads CASPGQYTEAFF.

A word on this clone: The sequenced fragment ends 3 residues before the CDR3 boundary, so the rest is inferred from the germline J gene. The chain employs TRBV20-1 and TRBJ1-4, with 7 bases lining up with TRBD1. Per the germline V gene, CDR1 is DFQATT and CDR2 is SNEGSKA (reference sequence). The CDR3 sequence is 15 residues long. After removal of 3 bases from V and 5 bases from J, the junction contained 9 bases not matched to a gene. The CDR3 region is CSASGGTAINEKLFF. The CDR3 DNA, read in part, is TGCAGTGCTAGTGGAGGGACAGCCATAAATGAAAAA.

Of note for this clone: The read stops 3 residues short of the end of the CDR3; the missing end is completed from the germline J gene. V is TRBV6-1 and J is TRBJ2-7; 10 bases map to TRBD1. V was clipped by 4 bases and J by 1 base; unmatched bases: 1. Germline V CDR1 and CDR2: MNHNS, SASEGT. CDR3 length: 14 amino acids. CDR3 sequence reads: CASSGTGGSYEQYF. The CDR3 bases that were read are TGTGCCAGCAGTGGGACAGGGGGATCCTACGAG.

For this clone: The missing CDR3 end, 3 residues past where the read stops, is filled in from the germline J gene. The chain links TRBV20-1 to TRBJ2-3; a possible D gene is TRBD1 (6 bases). V lost 4 bases to trimming and J lost 6 bases, with 17 bases between them. The germline V gene has CDR1 DFQATT and CDR2 SNEGSKA (reference sequence). This CDR3 spans 14 amino acids. The CDR3 region is CSAKKGGFRDTQYF. The CDR3 bases that were read are TGCAGTGCTAAAAAAGGGGGTTTTAGGGATACG.

A word on this clone: The read ends 3 residues early relative to the CDR3; the germline J gene fills the gap. The J gene is TRBJ1-2, the V gene TRBV29-1; D might be TRBD1 (5 bases). The CDR3 totals 12 residues. V lost 4 bases and J lost 2, with 8 bases in between. From germline, CDR1 is SQVTM and CDR2 ANQGSEA. CDR3 DNA (partial): TGCAGCGTTGTCGACAGAAACTATGGC. Protein product: CSVVDRNYG. The entire CDR3 sequence reads CSVVDRNYGYTF. Full variable domain (remainder filled in from reference TRBV29-1 and TRBJ1-2): SAVISQKPSRDICQRGTSLTIQCQVDSQVTMMFWYRQQPGQSLTLIATANQGSEATYESGFVIDKFPISRPNLTFSTLTVSNMSPEDSSIYLCSVVDRNYGYTFGSGTRLTVV.

With respect to this clone: The CDR3 extends 3 residues past the end of the read, so its final part is completed from the germline J gene. This rearrangement joins TRBV2 to TRBJ2-7, with 8 bases identical to TRBD1. The CDR3 consists of 12 residues. In germline, CDR1 is SNHLY, CDR2 FYNNEI. V lost 8 bases, J lost 4 bases, and 4 bases stayed unmatched. The CDR3 loop is CASGQGWYEQYF. The part of the CDR3 DNA that was read is TGTGCCAGCGGACAGGGTTGGTACGAG.

For this clone: The read stops 3 residues short of the end of the CDR3; the missing end is completed from the germline J gene. The V and J genes are TRBV19 and TRBJ2-3, with D unclear. The V end lost 6 bases, the J end lost 1 base, and 14 bases lay between the germline ends. This CDR3 has 15 amino acids. Germline assignment: CDR1 LNHDA and CDR2 SQIVND (reference sequence). CDR3 region: CASSPNYSGTDTQYF. The sequenced part of the CDR3 DNA is TGTGCCAGTAGCCCTAACTATAGTGGCACAGATACG.

Regarding this clone: The CDR3 goes on 3 residues after the read ends, and that part is filled in from the germline J gene. The chain is built from TRBV4-1 and TRBJ1-1; D ambiguous. Germline V CDR1 and CDR2: MGHRA, YSYEKL. The CDR3 is made up of 13 amino acids. V was clipped by 1 base and J by 2 bases, with 5 bases between them. The chain's CDR3 is CASSQAFNTEAFF. CDR3 DNA, as far as it was read: TGCGCCAGCAGCCAAGCCTTTAACACTGAA.

Comment on this clone: Coverage ceases 3 residues before the CDR3 finishes, and the germline J gene fills in the end. V usage is TRBV5-6 and J usage is TRBJ1-2; TRBD1 agrees at 9 bases. This CDR3 region has 15 residues. The trim removed 7 bases at V and 7 bases at J, leaving 14 bases unmatched. The germline V gene has CDR1 SGHDT and CDR2 YYEEEE. CDR3 bases read: TGTGCCAGCTGGATTAGCTGGGACAGGGCTGTTGGC. It is translated as CASWISWDRAVG. The full CDR3 reads CASWISWDRAVGYTF. Complete variable domain (other parts from reference TRBV5-6 and TRBJ1-2): DAGVTQSPTHLIKTRGQQVTLRCSPKSGHDTVSWYQQALGQGPQFIFQYYEEEERQRGNFPDRFSGHQFPNYSSELNVNALLLGDSALYLCASWISWDRAVGYTFGSGTRLTVV.

With regard to this clone: The read falls 3 residues short of the CDR3 end, and the missing part is taken from the germline J gene. The chain uses TRBV29-1 and TRBJ2-7; D perhaps matches TRBD1 (5 bases). CDR1 is SQVTM and CDR2 is ANQGSEA in the germline V gene. V was pared by 1 base and J by 1 base, with 14 bases between. The CDR3 extends over 15 amino acids. CDR3 DNA (partial): TGCAGCGTTGAAGGAAGACAGTATGAATCCTACGAG. Translating it yields CSVEGRQYESYE. The full CDR3 sequence reads CSVEGRQYESYEQYF.

Note on this clone: Coverage ceases 3 residues before the CDR3 finishes, and the germline J gene fills in the end. The J gene is TRBJ2-1, the V gene TRBV2; the match to TRBD2 covers 10 bases. Trimming took 5 bases from V and 8 from J; bases not matched to a gene: 9. CDR3 length equals 15 residues. Germline assignment: CDR1 SNHLY and CDR2 FYNNEI. This chain's CDR3 is CASSPLAGVSHEQFF. CDR3 bases read: TGTGCCAGCAGTCCTCTAGCGGGAGTGAGCCATGAG. The whole variable domain, filled in from reference TRBV2 and TRBJ2-1, reads EPEVTQTPSHQVTQMGQEVILRCVPISNHLYFYWYRQILGQKVEFLVSFYNNEISEKSEIFDDQFSVERPDGSNFTLKIRSTKLEDSAMYFCASSPLAGVSHEQFFGPGTRLTVL.

The covered CDR3 bases are TGCAGTGCTGGACACTACGGGACAGGTAGTAATAGTGAG. Protein: CSAGHYGTGSNSE. The full CDR3 sequence reads CSAGHYGTGSNSEQFF. The chain employs TRBV20-1 and TRBJ2-1; 8 nucleotides align to TRBD1. The read ends 3 residues early relative to the CDR3; the germline J gene fills the gap. Germline loops: CDR1 DFQATT, CDR2 SNEGSKA (reference sequence). The CDR3 contains 16 residues. V trimming: 5 bases; J trimming: 9 bases; junction bases outside the gene matches: 18.